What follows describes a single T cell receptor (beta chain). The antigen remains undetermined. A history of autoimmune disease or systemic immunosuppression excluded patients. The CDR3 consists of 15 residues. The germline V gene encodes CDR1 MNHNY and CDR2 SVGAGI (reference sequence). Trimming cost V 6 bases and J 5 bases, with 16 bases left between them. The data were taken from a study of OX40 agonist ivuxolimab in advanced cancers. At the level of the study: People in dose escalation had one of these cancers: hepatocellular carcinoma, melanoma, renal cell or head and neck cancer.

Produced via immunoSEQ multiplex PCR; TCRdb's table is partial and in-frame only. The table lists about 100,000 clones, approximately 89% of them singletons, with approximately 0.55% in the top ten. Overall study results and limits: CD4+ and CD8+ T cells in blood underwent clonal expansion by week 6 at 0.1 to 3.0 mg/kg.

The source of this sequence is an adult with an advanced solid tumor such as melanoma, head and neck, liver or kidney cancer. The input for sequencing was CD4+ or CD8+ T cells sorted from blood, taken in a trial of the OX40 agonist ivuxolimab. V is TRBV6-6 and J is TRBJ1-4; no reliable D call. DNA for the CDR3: TGTGCCAGCAGACCCGCCGGGGTTTCAAATGAAAAACTGTTTTTT. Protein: CASRPAGVSNEKLFF.